Sequencing of this T cell receptor beta chain was carried out in a study of OX40 agonist ivuxolimab in advanced cancers. Remarks on this clone: What it binds is not known.

Here immunoSEQ multiplex PCR was the method, and the copy in TCRdb shows in-frame clones only, minus some. Among some 100,000 clones, less than 95% were seen once, and the ten largest hold 0.25% to 0.35%. The V and J ends lost 0 bases and 7 bases, in that order; junction bases with no gene match: 9. This CDR3 is built from 18 residues. Findings and caveats of the study: Some nonresponders additionally presented with little normalized T-cell clonal expansion. On average, CD8+ T cells had more expanded clones than CD4+.

The sample was CD4+ or CD8+ T cells sorted from blood, taken in a trial of the OX40 agonist ivuxolimab. This receptor was identified in an adult with an advanced solid tumor such as melanoma, head and neck, liver or kidney cancer. The chain couples TRBV23-1 to TRBJ1-4, with 12 positions matching TRBD1. TRBV23-1 is identified as an open reading frame with a role that is uncertain. The CDR3 sequence: CASSQSGQGARSLEKLFF. The CDR3 DNA reads as TGCGCCAGCAGTCAATCGGGACAGGGGGCGCGGTCTCTTGAAAAACTGTTTTTT.